The 18 T cell receptor beta chains below come from one sample, sequenced in a study of long-term antiretroviral therapy in people with HIV. At the survey level, the v3.0 immunoSEQ assay was run. The method was immunoSEQ multiplex PCR; TCRdb's version includes in-frame clones alone and lacks a portion of them. The sample shows 25,000 to 30,000 clones, about 86% of them seen only once. The sample in question was unsorted PBMCs, obtained 0.8 years after starting antiretroviral therapy. The receptor set was obtained from a woman in her 30s with HIV.

This chain links TRBV30 with TRBJ1-2, with 7 bases aligning to TRBD1. CDR1 is GTSNPN, CDR2 SVGIG, per germline (reference sequence). The CDR3 sequence is 13 residues long. After removal of 6 bases from V and 8 bases from J, the junction contained 12 bases not matched to a gene. DNA of the CDR3: TGTGCCTGTATGAGCCGACAGGGTCACGGCTACACCTTC. The encoded protein is CACMSRQGHGYTF.

This clone is medium-sized (0.01 to 0.1%) in the sample. The chain uses TRBV11-2 and TRBJ2-3; D might be TRBD2 (5 bases). V gave up 3 bases and J gave up 1 base, with 11 bases separating them. Looked up from germline, CDR1 is SGHAT and CDR2 is FQNNGV. CDR3 length equals 15 residues. The CDR3 DNA reads as TGTGCCAGCAGCTTCTCCCGGGGTGGCACAGATACGCAGTATTTT. Encoded protein: CASSFSRGGTDTQYF.

This clone was recorded once. This chain joins TRBV27 and TRBJ1-3; 9 nucleotides agree with TRBD1. The germline CDR1 and CDR2 sequences are MNHEY and SMNVEV (reference sequence). V gave up 3 bases and J gave up 3 bases; unmatched junction bases: 3. This CDR3 region has 15 residues. CDR3 region: CASSLGQGGGNTIYF. CDR3 bases: TGTGCCAGCAGTTTGGGACAGGGCGGTGGAAACACCATATATTTT.

The J gene is TRBJ2-1, the V gene TRBV5-1; D uncertain. This CDR3 is built from 13 residues. Germline V gene lookup returns CDR1 SGHRS and CDR2 YFSETQ. Trimming removed 4 bases from V and 5 bases from J, with 10 bases in between. This CDR3 is CASSLGLDNEQFF. CDR3 nucleotides: TGCGCCAGCAGCCTCGGGCTTGACAATGAGCAGTTCTTC.

The chain carries TRBV19 and TRBJ2-1, with 8 bases identical to TRBD2. Per the germline V gene, CDR1 is LNHDA and CDR2 is SQIVND (reference sequence). The V gene end was trimmed by 1 base and the J gene end by 7 bases; junction bases not matched to a gene: 3. The CDR3 extends over 14 amino acids. The DNA for the CDR3 is TGTGCCAGTAGTATAGCGGGGGGGCGTAATGAGCAGTTCTTC. It is translated as CASSIAGGRNEQFF.

V gene TRBV29-1 combines with J gene TRBJ2-5; 9 bases are a match to TRBD1. The germline CDR1 and CDR2 sequences are SQVTM and ANQGSEA. With 4 bases clipped from V and 5 bases from J, the junction kept 8 bases outside the gene matches. This CDR3 contains 14 residues. The CDR3: CSVGESGTGETQYF. CDR3 coding DNA: TGCAGCGTTGGGGAGAGTGGGACAGGGGAGACCCAGTACTTC.

This rearrangement joins TRBV9 to TRBJ2-2, with a tentative D call TRBD2 (5 bases). V shed 0 bases and J shed 9 bases, with 12 bases lying between them. The germline CDR1 and CDR2 sequences are SGDLS and YYNGEE. The CDR3 loop spans 14 amino acids. The DNA of the CDR3 is TGTGCCAGCAGCGTAGCGGCTAGCCCCCGGGAGCTGTTTTTT. Translated, it gives CASSVAASPRELFF.

This chain connects TRBV12-5 to TRBJ1-2; no clear D. There are 13 residues in the CDR3. The V gene lost 0 bases and the J gene lost 8 bases, with 10 bases spanning the gap. Germline CDR1 is LGHNT and CDR2 is FRNRAP. In nucleotides, the CDR3 is TGTGCTAGTGGTTTGGTACGGGGATGGGGCTACACCTTC. Its translation is CASGLVRGWGYTF.

The V and J genes are TRBV4-1 and TRBJ2-3; 10 nucleotides agree with TRBD1. Germline trimming cut 3 bases from V and 3 bases from J; bases unmatched to any gene: 3. The CDR3 is 15 residues long. Germline CDR1 is MGHRA and CDR2 is YSYEKL. The CDR3 is CASSHVGQGTDTQYF. In DNA, the CDR3 is TGCGCCAGCAGCCATGTGGGACAGGGGACAGATACGCAGTATTTT.

The gene calls are TRBV11-2 and TRBJ2-1; the match to TRBD1 covers 7 bases. The germline V gene encodes CDR1 SGHAT and CDR2 FQNNGV. The CDR3 contains 14 residues. V lost 5 bases and J lost 6; bases outside the gene matches: 7. For the CDR3, the DNA is TGTGCCAGCAGCCCACAGGGGCCGTTCAATGAGCAGTTCTTC. It encodes CASSPQGPFNEQFF.

The rearrangement joins TRBV19 to TRBJ2-3; D is ambiguous. The CDR3 is 12 residues long. V shed 4 bases and J shed 4 bases, with 6 bases lying between them. Germline CDR1 LNHDA, CDR2 SQIVND (reference sequence). The CDR3 protein is CASSRNSDTQYF. The CDR3, as DNA: TGTGCCAGTAGTAGGAATTCAGATACGCAGTATTTT.

CDR3 loop: CASSLRLAGYQETQYF. The CDR3 bases are TGTGCCAGCAGCCTTCGACTAGCGGGGTACCAAGAGACCCAGTACTTC. The rearrangement links TRBV5-6 to TRBJ2-5; 11 bases map to TRBD2. CDR1 and CDR2 from the germline V gene are SGHDT and YYEEEE. J gave up 0 bases and V 4 bases, and 5 bases lay outside the gene matches. The CDR3 contains 16 residues.

The rearrangement joins TRBV11-2 to TRBJ2-5, with D perhaps matching TRBD1 (5 bases). The CDR3 sequence is 16 residues long. CDR1 SGHAT and CDR2 FQNNGV come from the germline V gene. Trimming left V 0 bases short and J 7 bases short, with 18 bases between. CDR3 sequence (DNA): TGTGCCAGCAGCTTAGAGTTCTCAGGGCTTAAAGCGACCCAGTACTTC. Its translation is CASSLEFSGLKATQYF.

A single count supports this clone. CDR3 DNA: TGCAGCGCTAGGGACAGGGGTAATTCACCCCTCCACTTT. Residues: CSARDRGNSPLHF. The rearrangement links TRBV29-1 to TRBJ1-6; TRBD1 matches 10 bases. Trimming cost V 7 bases and J 6 bases; bases outside gene matches: 3. The CDR3 consists of 13 residues. Germline V gives CDR1 SQVTM, CDR2 ANQGSEA.

The V and J genes are TRBV29-1 and TRBJ2-1; a possible D gene is TRBD2 (5 bases). Trimming shortened V by 0 bases and J by 4 bases, and 16 bases separated the two germline ends. Germline V gives CDR1 SQVTM, CDR2 ANQGSEA. CDR3 size: 16 residues. The CDR3 region is CSVEDRGAVGYNEQFF. The CDR3 region has the DNA TGCAGCGTTGAAGATCGTGGAGCGGTCGGGTACAATGAGCAGTTCTTC.

The chain links TRBV30 to TRBJ2-7, with 8 bases lining up with TRBD2. This CDR3 region has 15 residues. Looked up from germline, CDR1 is GTSNPN and CDR2 is SVGIG (reference sequence). Trimming cost V 0 bases and J 4 bases; bases outside gene matches: 8. The CDR3 region has the DNA TGTGCCTGGAGTGTACCCTTAGCGGGGCGTTACGAGCAGTACTTC. Residues: CAWSVPLAGRYEQYF. The variable domain in full, with the rest retrieved from reference TRBV30 and TRBJ2-7, is SQTIHQWPATLVQPVGSPLSLECTVEGTSNPNLYWYRQAAGRGLQLLFYSVGIGQISSEVPQNLSASRPQDRQFILSSKKLLLSDSGFYLCAWSVPLAGRYEQYFGPGTRLTVT.

V and J are TRBV5-1 and TRBJ1-1; possibly TRBD1 for D (6 bases). V shed 5 bases and J shed 2 bases, with 16 bases lying between them. Germline values: CDR1 SGHRS, CDR2 YFSETQ. CDR3 length equals 15 residues. CDR3 amino acids: CASSTDGQLNTEAFF. The CDR3 nucleotides are TGCGCCAGCAGTACCGATGGACAGCTAAACACTGAAGCTTTCTTT. Complete variable domain (other parts from reference TRBV5-1 and TRBJ1-1): KAGVTQTPRYLIKTRGQQVTLSCSPISGHRSVSWYQQTPGQGLQFLFEYFSETQRNKGNFPGRFSGRQFSNSRSEMNVSTLELGDSALYLCASSTDGQLNTEAFFGQGTRLTVV.

The chain is built from TRBV7-3 and TRBJ1-6; 7 nucleotides match TRBD1. The ends lost 5 bases at V and 10 bases at J; junction bases unmatched: 5. The CDR3 contains 13 residues. From germline, CDR1 is SGHTA and CDR2 FQGTGA. CDR3 residues: CASSAQGNSPLHF. In nucleotides, the CDR3 is TGTGCCAGCAGCGCACAGGGGAACTCACCCCTCCACTTT.